This T cell receptor delta chain was sequenced in a study of gammadelta T cells in human blood. Study results and limitations: Right after birth, innate γδ T cells reportedly expanded polyclonally after microbial exposure.

TCRdb re-called the RT-PCR reads using CATT. The top ten clones hold 14% of a sample with around 990 delta-chain clones, about 20% of them seen once. Within the sample, this clone is medium-sized. The antigen remains undetermined. J gave up 7 bases and V 0 bases, and 5 bases lay outside the gene matches. The CDR3 consists of 14 residues. Germline values: CDR1 GEAIGNYY, CDR2 EKD. The clonotype was recovered from a human fetus. Input material: Vgamma9Vdelta2 gamma-delta T cells from fetal blood. The J gene is TRDJ1, the V gene TRDV2, with TRDD3 matching 9 bases. The CDR3 DNA sequence: TGTGCCTGTGACACCTGGGGGATATCCGCTAAACTCATCTTT. Protein product: CACDTWGISAKLIF.